This T cell receptor beta chain was captured in a study of CD8 T cells in Susac syndrome. With 1 base removed from V and 3 bases from J, the gap between germline ends came to 6 bases. Germline values: CDR1 LNHDA, CDR2 SQIVND (reference sequence). The CDR3 has 13 amino acids. Peripheral blood CD8+ and CD4+ T cells were profiled by TCR beta sequencing. Random hexamers primed reverse transcription of about 0.45 to 1 ug RNA. Amplification of TCR beta CDR3 used immunoSEQ multiplex PCR across 54 Vbeta and 13 Jbeta. TCRdb ran MiXCR on the immunoSEQ multiplex PCR reads and lists one entry per CDR3 protein. The sample consists of approximately 150,000 distinct CDR3 sequences, approximately 95% of them appearing once.

The sequencing input was CD4+ T cells from PBMCs. The chain combines TRBV19 with TRBJ1-1; D is unresolved. This TCR was recovered from a human donor with multiple sclerosis. The CDR3 sequence is CASSIGDYTEAFF. CDR3 coding DNA: TGTGCCAGTAGTATAGGAGATTACACTGAAGCTTTCTTT.